Sequencing of this T cell receptor beta chain was carried out in a study of blood T cells in healthy people across ages. Through a sample-barcoded 5' primer and a J-beta primer mix, a second PCR was run for roughly 6 to 11 cycles. A template-switch adaptor containing 12 random nucleotides labeled each cDNA molecule. Each CDR3 protein gets one entry after TCRdb re-called the 5' RACE reads with MiXCR. Of a few hundred thousand distinct CDR3 sequences detected, 45% to 65% appear once; the ten largest clones hold approximately 51%. The CDR3 loop spans 14 amino acids. V was cut by 7 bases and J by 5 bases, with 17 bases left in between. Germline V gene data show CDR1 as SNHLY and CDR2 as FYNNEI. Each donor supplied around 10 milliliters of peripheral blood.

The sample consisted of blood. The TCR originated in a man aged 60-69 years in good health. V usage is TRBV2 and J usage is TRBJ2-5, with D possibly matching TRBD1 (5 bases). CDR3 region: CASTRVGVSETQYF. CDR3 nucleotide sequence: TGTGCCAGCACCAGGGTAGGGGTGAGCGAGACCCAGTACTTC.